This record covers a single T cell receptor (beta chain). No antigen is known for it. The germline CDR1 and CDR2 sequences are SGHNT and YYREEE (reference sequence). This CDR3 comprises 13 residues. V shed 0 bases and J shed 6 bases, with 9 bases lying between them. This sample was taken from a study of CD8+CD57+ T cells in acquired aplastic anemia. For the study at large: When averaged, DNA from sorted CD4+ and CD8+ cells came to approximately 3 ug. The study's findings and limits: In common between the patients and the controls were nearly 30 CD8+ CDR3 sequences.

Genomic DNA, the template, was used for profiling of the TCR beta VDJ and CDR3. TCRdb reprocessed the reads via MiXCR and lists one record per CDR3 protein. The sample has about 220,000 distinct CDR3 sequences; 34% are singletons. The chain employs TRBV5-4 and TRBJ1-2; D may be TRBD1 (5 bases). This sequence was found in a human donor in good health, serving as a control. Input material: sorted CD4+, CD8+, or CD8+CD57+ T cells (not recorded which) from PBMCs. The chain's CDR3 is CASSLVDSHGYTF. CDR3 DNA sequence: TGTGCCAGCAGCTTGGTAGACAGCCATGGCTACACCTTC.